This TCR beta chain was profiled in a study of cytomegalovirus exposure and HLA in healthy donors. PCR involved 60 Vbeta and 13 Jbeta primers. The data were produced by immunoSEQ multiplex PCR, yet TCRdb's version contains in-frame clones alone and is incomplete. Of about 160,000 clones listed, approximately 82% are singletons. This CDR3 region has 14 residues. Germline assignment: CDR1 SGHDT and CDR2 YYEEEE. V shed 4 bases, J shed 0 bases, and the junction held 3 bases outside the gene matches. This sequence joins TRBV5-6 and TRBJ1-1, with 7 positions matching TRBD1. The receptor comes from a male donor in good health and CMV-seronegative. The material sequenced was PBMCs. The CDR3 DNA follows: TGTGCCAGCAGCCCACAGGGGATGAACACTGAAGCTTTCTTT. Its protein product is CASSPQGMNTEAFF. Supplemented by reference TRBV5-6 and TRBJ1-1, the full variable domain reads DAGVTQSPTHLIKTRGQQVTLRCSPKSGHDTVSWYQQALGQGPQFIFQYYEEEERQRGNFPDRFSGHQFPNYSSELNVNALLLGDSALYLCASSPQGMNTEAFFGQGTRLTVV.